These 30 T cell receptor beta chains share one sample of origin, sequenced in a study of T-cell memory formation after mild COVID-19. TCRdb reprocessed the 5' RACE reads with MiXCR, giving one entry per CDR3 protein. This table has 120,000 to 150,000 distinct CDR3 sequences, about 6.1% appearing once. The sample consisted of PBMCs or a T cell subset sorted from them (not recorded which). The receptors shown here come from an adult woman who had mild COVID-19 (a few samples of this study predate the infection). Cell type and time point are not known.

This chain joins TRBV5-1 and TRBJ1-2; 8 bases are shared with TRBD1. Unmatched junction bases numbered 7, after V lost 4 bases and J lost 2 bases. Germline V gene lookup returns CDR1 SGHRS and CDR2 YFSETQ. CDR3 length: 15 residues. CDR3: CASSPQGGSNYGYTF. CDR3 in DNA: TGCGCCAGCAGCCCACAGGGGGGCTCCAACTATGGCTACACCTTC.

A few counts support this clonotype. The V gene is TRBV6-2 or TRBV6-3, the J gene TRBJ2-5, with a weak D call TRBD2 (5 bases). Germline values: CDR1 MNHEY, CDR2 SVGEGT. The CDR3 is made up of 15 amino acids. V lost 1 base and J 5 bases, leaving 14 bases between the germline ends. Here the CDR3 DNA reads TGTGCCAGCAGTTACTATAGTGCTAGAGGGGAGACCCAGTACTTC. Translation: CASSYYSARGETQYF.

The chain employs TRBV4-1 and TRBJ1-6; unclear D gene. The CDR3 spans 16 residues. CDR1 and CDR2 (germline): MGHRA, YSYEKL. V was pared by 1 base and J by 4 bases, with 11 bases between. CDR3: CASSQGEVRYNSPLHF. CDR3 nucleotides: TGCGCCAGCAGCCAAGGAGAGGTAAGGTATAATTCACCCCTCCACTTT.

This clonotype appeared many times. The V gene is TRBV20-1, the J gene TRBJ1-1; possible D gene TRBD1, 6 bases. CDR3 size: 16 residues. Germline assignment: CDR1 DFQATT and CDR2 SNEGSKA (reference sequence). Trimming took 2 bases from V and 1 from J, leaving 17 bases between them. The CDR3 DNA reads TGCAGTGCTAGACGCTTACAGGGTCGGGCGAACACTGAAGCTTTCTTT. Its translation: CSARRLQGRANTEAFF.

This clonotype appeared a few times. The rearrangement links TRBV6-5 to TRBJ1-2; TRBD1 matches 9 bases. CDR1 is MNHEY and CDR2 is SVGAGI in the germline V gene. V dropped 4 bases and J dropped 6; count of bases not matched to a gene: 9. The CDR3 runs to 15 residues. The CDR3, as DNA: TGTGCCAGCAGTTCCCCGGGACAGGGAAGTCATGGCTACACCTTC. This codes for CASSSPGQGSHGYTF.

This clonotype was detected many times. The V call is TRBV7-9, the J call TRBJ2-3; TRBD1 aligns across 7 bases. V trimming: 6 bases; J trimming: 1 base; junction bases outside the gene matches: 4. CDR3 size: 14 residues. Germline V lookup: CDR1 SEHNR, CDR2 FQNEAQ (reference sequence). CDR3 bases: TGTGCCAGCAGTATACAGGGGCGCACAGATACGCAGTATTTT. Its translation: CASSIQGRTDTQYF.

The V and J genes are TRBV4-2 and TRBJ2-5, with D tentatively TRBD2 (6 bases). Germline CDR1 is LGHNA and CDR2 is YNFKEQ. Trimming pared 0 bases from V and 4 bases from J, leaving 12 bases between. CDR3 length equals 15 residues. The CDR3 coding sequence is TGTGCCAGCAGCCAAGATCGTTTGGGGGGAGAGACCCAGTACTTC. The encoded protein is CASSQDRLGGETQYF.

The sample holds a few counts of this clonotype. CDR3 region: CASRLGQTYEQYF. The CDR3, as DNA: TGTGCCAGCAGACTCGGACAAACCTACGAGCAGTACTTC. The V and J genes are TRBV6-2 or TRBV6-3 and TRBJ2-7, with D perhaps matching TRBD1 (5 bases). Trimming shortened V by 6 bases and J by 2 bases, and 11 bases separated the two germline ends. The germline V gene has CDR1 MNHEY and CDR2 SVGEGT. CDR3 length: 13 residues.

This clonotype has a handful of counts. The chain couples TRBV7-9 to TRBJ1-6, with unresolved D. This CDR3 contains 11 residues. Germline CDR1 reads SEHNR; CDR2 reads FQNEAQ (reference sequence). V lost 5 bases and J lost 12, with 8 bases in between. CDR3 nucleotide sequence: TGTGCCAGCAGCCTGGCGGGACCCCTCCACTTT. Encoded protein: CASSLAGPLHF. Full variable domain (rest looked up from reference TRBV7-9 and TRBJ1-6): DTGVSQNPRHKITKRGQNVTFRCDPISEHNRLYWYRQTLGQGPEFLTYFQNEAQLEKSRLLSDRFSAERPKGSFSTLEIQRTEQGDSAMYLCASSLAGPLHFGNGTRLTVT.

The gene calls are TRBV6-5 and TRBJ1-2, with D perhaps TRBD1 (5 bases). The V gene lost 6 bases and the J gene lost 8 bases, with 13 bases spanning the gap. The CDR3 runs 12 residues. In germline, CDR1 is MNHEY, CDR2 SVGAGI. In DNA, the CDR3 is TGTGCCAGCAGGGAGGGGTATTACGGCTACACCTTC. It specifies CASREGYYGYTF.

The CDR3 protein is CASSLKGTTGELFF. Here the CDR3 DNA reads TGTGCCAGCAGCTTAAAGGGGACCACCGGGGAGCTGTTTTTT. V usage is TRBV7-3 and J usage is TRBJ2-2; D is tentatively TRBD1 or TRBD2 (5 bases each). With 1 base removed from V and 4 bases from J, the gap between germline ends came to 7 bases. The CDR3 runs 14 residues. Germline lookup yields CDR1 SGHTA and CDR2 FQGTGA. Supplemented by reference TRBV7-3 and TRBJ2-2, the full variable domain reads GAGVSQTPSNKVTEKGKYVELRCDPISGHTALYWYRQSLGQGPEFLIYFQGTGAADDSGLPNDRFFAVRPEGSVSTLKIQRTERGDSAVYLCASSLKGTTGELFFGEGSRLTVL.

This clonotype was recorded at least ten times. V usage is TRBV28 and J usage is TRBJ2-7; no reliable D call. The germline CDR1 and CDR2 sequences are MDHEN and SYDVKM. Trimming took 5 bases from V and 4 from J, leaving 12 bases between them. The CDR3 contains 13 residues. The CDR3 nucleotides are TGTGCCAGCAGTAAATCGGACGGGTACGAGCAGTACTTC. This gives the protein CASSKSDGYEQYF.

This clonotype was recorded a few times. This chain links TRBV12-3 or TRBV12-4 with TRBJ2-7; 10 nucleotides line up with TRBD1. The junction had 7 bases not matched to a gene; V was cut back by 5 bases and J by 6 bases. This CDR3 has 14 amino acids. The DNA for the CDR3 is TGTGCCAGCAGTACTCGGGACAGGGGTAGCGAGCAGTACTTC. Translating it yields CASSTRDRGSEQYF.

V and J are TRBV4-2 and TRBJ2-2; D remains unclear. V was clipped by 1 base and J by 6 bases, with 9 bases between them. CDR3 length: 14 residues. Per the germline V gene, CDR1 is LGHNA and CDR2 is YNFKEQ. The CDR3 sequence: CASSQGDAAGELFF. CDR3 in DNA: TGTGCCAGCAGCCAAGGCGATGCCGCCGGGGAGCTGTTTTTT.

This clonotype was seen only a few times. V usage is TRBV29-1 and J usage is TRBJ1-2; 8 nucleotides agree with TRBD1. Trimming at V came to 6 bases and at J to 3 bases, leaving 6 bases not matched to a gene. There are 13 residues in the CDR3. Germline values: CDR1 SQVTM, CDR2 ANQGSEA. In DNA form, the CDR3 reads TGCAGCGTACTCCAGGGGGCTGACTATGGCTACACCTTC. It is translated as CSVLQGADYGYTF.

This clonotype was seen at least ten times. The chain carries TRBV7-9 and TRBJ2-5, with D possibly being TRBD2 (6 bases). The CDR3 runs 15 residues. Trimming left V 1 base short and J 0 bases short, with 9 bases between. CDR1 is SEHNR and CDR2 is FQNEAQ in the germline V gene (reference sequence). The CDR3 reads CASSLVGGDQETQYF. In DNA, the CDR3 is TGTGCCAGCAGCTTAGTCGGGGGAGACCAAGAGACCCAGTACTTC.

In this sample, this clonotype turned up a few times. The V gene is TRBV6-6, the J gene TRBJ1-2; no reliable D call. The CDR3 is 13 amino acids. The V and J ends lost 6 bases and 4 bases respectively, with 12 bases between them. The germline V gene encodes CDR1 MNHNY and CDR2 SVGAGI (reference sequence). CDR3 nucleotides: TGTGCCAGCAGCGACAAAGGTCGCTATGGCTACACCTTC. Translated, it gives CASSDKGRYGYTF.

This clonotype was recorded at least ten times. The V and J genes are TRBV7-9 and TRBJ1-2; D remains ambiguous. The CDR3 length is 15 residues. V was clipped by 4 bases and J by 7 bases, with 19 bases between them. Germline V CDR1 and CDR2: SEHNR, FQNEAQ (reference sequence). The CDR3 loop reads CASSSPDRGSLGYTF. In DNA form, the CDR3 reads TGTGCCAGCAGCTCCCCGGATCGCGGGAGCCTTGGCTACACCTTC.

This clonotype was seen repeatedly, ten times or more. The rearrangement links TRBV29-1 to TRBJ1-1, with D hard to call. Germline V gene lookup returns CDR1 SQVTM and CDR2 ANQGSEA. The germline V and J ends were trimmed by 4 bases and 4 bases, with 10 bases remaining between them. This CDR3 region has 12 residues. This chain's CDR3 is CSVGEGGTEAFF. The CDR3 region has the DNA TGCAGCGTTGGGGAGGGTGGCACTGAAGCTTTCTTT.

This clonotype was seen more than once but under ten times. CDR3 sequence: CASSLEPPGTGTYEQYF. CDR3 coding DNA: TGCGCCAGCAGCCTCGAGCCCCCCGGGACAGGGACCTACGAGCAGTACTTC. The chain uses TRBV4-1 and TRBJ2-7; the match to TRBD1 covers 9 bases. Germline CDR1 reads MGHRA; CDR2 reads YSYEKL. The ends lost 4 bases at V and 2 bases at J; junction bases unmatched: 12. The CDR3 has 17 residues.

This clonotype was found a few times. The J gene is TRBJ2-2, the V gene TRBV2; 13 bases are a match to TRBD2. The length of the CDR3 is 15 residues. After removal of 5 bases from V and 6 bases from J, the junction contained 3 bases not matched to a gene. Germline V gene lookup returns CDR1 SNHLY and CDR2 FYNNEI. CDR3: CASSWTSGSSGELFF. The DNA of the CDR3 is TGTGCCAGCAGTTGGACTAGCGGGAGCTCCGGGGAGCTGTTTTTT. Based on the CDR3 plus reference TRBV2 and TRBJ2-2, the full variable domain is EPEVTQTPSHQVTQMGQEVILRCVPISNHLYFYWYRQILGQKVEFLVSFYNNEISEKSEIFDDQFSVERPDGSNFTLKIRSTKLEDSAMYFCASSWTSGSSGELFFGEGSRLTVL.

This clonotype appeared many times. The CDR3 is CASSLGRGRETQYF. As DNA, the CDR3 is TGTGCCAGCAGTCTCGGTAGGGGGCGGGAGACCCAGTACTTC. J is TRBJ2-5 and V is TRBV5-5; 7 bases are shared with TRBD1. The CDR3 covers 14 residues. Germline loops: CDR1 SGHKS, CDR2 YYEKEE (reference sequence). The V segment lost 5 bases and the J segment 5 bases; nucleotides outside the gene matches: 9.

This clonotype occurred a few times. V is TRBV2 and J is TRBJ2-7, with D hard to call. The V gene's germline CDR1 is SNHLY and CDR2 FYNNEI. The CDR3 spans 14 residues. Trimming pared 8 bases from V and 1 base from J, leaving 15 bases between. CDR3: CASPRQEGSYEQYF. The CDR3 DNA sequence: TGTGCCAGCCCGCGGCAGGAAGGATCCTACGAGCAGTACTTC.

This clonotype was seen ten or more times. This chain uses TRBV5-1 with TRBJ2-5; 8 bases map to TRBD1. There are 11 residues in the CDR3. After removal of 7 bases from V and 4 bases from J, the junction contained 0 bases not matched to a gene. Germline loops: CDR1 SGHRS, CDR2 YFSETQ. In DNA form, the CDR3 reads TGCGCCAGCGGACAGGGAGAGACCCAGTACTTC. Protein: CASGQGETQYF.

This clonotype has only a few counts. CDR3 loop: CASSFGGDYGYTF. The CDR3 nucleotides read TGCGCCAGCAGCTTTGGGGGCGACTATGGCTACACCTTC. This chain links TRBV5-1 with TRBJ1-2; tentative D call: TRBD1 (6 bases). V dropped 2 bases and J dropped 3 bases, with 8 bases sitting between them. Germline CDR1 and CDR2: SGHRS and YFSETQ. CDR3 length equals 13 residues.

This clonotype was picked up a small number of times. This rearrangement joins TRBV12-3 or TRBV12-4 to TRBJ1-1; D not resolved. The CDR3 loop spans 13 amino acids. The V and J ends lost 7 bases and 4 bases respectively, with 13 bases between them. The CDR3 loop reads CASTQEIATEAFF. For the CDR3, the DNA is TGTGCCAGCACTCAAGAGATAGCCACTGAAGCTTTCTTT.

The gene calls are TRBV12-3 or TRBV12-4 and TRBJ1-5; D is possibly TRBD1 (5 bases). The CDR3 is 16 amino acids. The V gene lost 7 bases and the J gene lost 7 bases, with 23 bases spanning the gap. CDR3 DNA sequence: TGTGCCAGCACCTGGAGTGGTCGGGGGGTTCTGCAGCCCCAGCATTTT. Encoded protein: CASTWSGRGVLQPQHF.

The chain combines TRBV4-1 with TRBJ2-1; D not resolved. The CDR3 is 16 amino acids. The germline V gene encodes CDR1 MGHRA and CDR2 YSYEKL. Trimming removed 1 base at V and 0 bases at J, with 10 bases between. CDR3 residues: CASSQVTSGSYNEQFF. The CDR3 DNA is TGCGCCAGCAGCCAAGTAACGTCCGGCTCCTACAATGAGCAGTTCTTC.

The chain joins TRBV20-1 to TRBJ1-6, with 8 bases that match TRBD1. With 1 base clipped from V and 7 bases from J, the junction kept 9 bases outside the gene matches. This CDR3 comprises 16 residues. Germline CDR1 and CDR2: DFQATT and SNEGSKA (reference sequence). This CDR3 reads CSARGSGGRVNSPLHF. The CDR3 DNA reads TGCAGTGCTAGAGGGTCAGGGGGCCGGGTAAATTCACCCCTCCACTTT.

This clonotype was found many times. J is TRBJ2-3 and V is TRBV29-1; TRBD1 agrees at 9 bases. The germline CDR1 and CDR2 sequences are SQVTM and ANQGSEA. CDR3 size: 13 residues. The V and J ends lost 5 bases and 5 bases, in that order; junction bases with no gene match: 5. CDR3 region: CSVLTGGIDTQYF. The CDR3, as DNA: TGCAGCGTTCTGACAGGGGGGATAGATACGCAGTATTTT.